This T cell receptor (beta chain) stems from a study of blood T cell repertoires in COVID-19. The overall study: Sources were T cells, B-cell-depleted T cells, or PBMCs; the material itself was cDNA or gDNA.

The authors' processing: Quantification of nucleated cells was approximated via reference gene primer amplification. Here immunoSEQ multiplex PCR was the method, and the copy in TCRdb shows in-frame clones only, minus some. V, J and clone size are those of that table, while D and trimming were read from the DNA. The sample shows roughly 90,000 clones, 75% to 90% of them seen only once. This CDR3 is 15 amino acids long. V was shortened by 3 bases and J by 1 base, with 12 bases between the two germline ends. Germline CDR1 SNHLY, CDR2 FYNNEI. Sequenced material: peripheral blood. This TCR came from a man older than 75 with acute or convalescent COVID-19. The chain couples TRBV2 to TRBJ2-5, with D maybe TRBD2 (6 bases). CDR3 sequence reads: CASSESSERQETQYF. In nucleotides, the CDR3 is TGTGCCAGCAGTGAGTCTAGCGAACGCCAAGAGACCCAGTACTTC.